The 8 T cell receptor beta chains below were found in one sample sequenced in a study of blood T cell repertoires in COVID-19. Profiling relied on immunoSEQ multiplex PCR, and the TCRdb table lists in-frame clones only, not all of them. The sample records around 300,000 clones, roughly 84% being singletons. The sample consisted of peripheral blood. The receptor set was obtained from a man aged 50-60 years with active or convalescent COVID-19.

The chain has TRBV19 and TRBJ2-7; possible D gene TRBD1, 5 bases. The germline V gene encodes CDR1 LNHDA and CDR2 SQIVND (reference sequence). Trimming cost V 3 bases and J 3 bases, with 12 bases left between them. CDR3 length: 14 amino acids. CDR3 sequence: CASSMGQGYYEQYF. DNA for the CDR3: TGTGCCAGTAGTATGGGGCAGGGTTACTACGAGCAGTACTTC.

The chain uses TRBV20-1 and TRBJ2-1, with 10 nucleotides matching TRBD2. Germline trimming cut 6 bases from V and 9 bases from J; bases unmatched to any gene: 14. This CDR3 spans 15 amino acids. Per germline, CDR1 DFQATT and CDR2 SNEGSKA (reference sequence). The CDR3 region has the DNA TGCAGTGCCAGTCTAGCGGGAGAATTGCTCGGTGAGCAGTTCTTC. Translation: CSASLAGELLGEQFF.

V gene TRBV2 combines with J gene TRBJ1-4; D is unclear. V gave up 7 bases and J gave up 5 bases, with 11 bases separating them. The CDR3 length is 13 residues. Germline loops: CDR1 SNHLY, CDR2 FYNNEI. CDR3 nucleotides: TGTGCCAGCACCCCGACCGGGAATGAAAAACTGTTTTTT. The encoded protein is CASTPTGNEKLFF.

This clone showed up just once. This rearrangement joins TRBV4-3 to TRBJ2-7; 10 nucleotides line up with TRBD1. This CDR3 region has 15 residues. Germline lookup yields CDR1 LGHNA and CDR2 YSLEER. V trimming: 0 bases; J trimming: 4 bases; junction bases outside the gene matches: 3. CDR3 DNA: TGCGCCAGCAGCCAAGAGGACAGGGGGTATTACGAGCAGTACTTC. Protein product: CASSQEDRGYYEQYF.

V and J are TRBV5-4 and TRBJ2-3; the match to TRBD2 covers 7 bases. Trimming cost V 4 bases and J 4 bases; bases outside gene matches: 6. This CDR3 has 14 residues. Germline CDR1 reads SGHNT; CDR2 reads YYREEE (reference sequence). CDR3 DNA: TGTGCCAGCAGCCTGACTAGCAGATCAGATACGCAGTATTTT. Its protein product is CASSLTSRSDTQYF.

This sequence joins TRBV5-1 and TRBJ1-5, with D possibly being TRBD1 (5 bases). The CDR3 spans 15 residues. The V end was cut by 4 bases, the J end by 2 bases, with 13 bases between. Germline V gives CDR1 SGHRS, CDR2 YFSETQ. DNA for the CDR3: TGCGCCAGCAGCCCTGGGGCCTTAGGCAATCAGCCCCAGCATTTT. Translating it yields CASSPGALGNQPQHF.

V is TRBV29-1 and J is TRBJ1-3; D not resolved. This CDR3 region has 14 residues. The germline gives CDR1 SQVTM, CDR2 ANQGSEA. V lost 2 bases and J 0 bases, leaving 8 bases between the germline ends. This CDR3 is CSVETSDSGNTIYF. CDR3 DNA: TGCAGCGTTGAAACATCCGACTCTGGAAACACCATATATTTT.

The rearrangement joins TRBV29-1 to TRBJ2-7; the match to TRBD2 covers 13 bases. The length of the CDR3 is 17 residues. Germline V lookup: CDR1 SQVTM, CDR2 ANQGSEA. Losses at the gene ends were 3 bases for V and 0 bases for J; bases not matched to a gene: 8. The CDR3 sequence is CSVDGTSGTFISYEQYF. The CDR3 DNA reads TGCAGCGTTGACGGGACTAGCGGGACTTTTATCTCCTACGAGCAGTACTTC.